This T cell receptor beta chain comes out of a study of T cells expressing NK-cell markers. This CDR3 has 12 residues. cDNA encoding TCR beta was synthesized via 5'RACE template switching incorporating UMIs. TCRdb reprocessed the 5' RACE reads and reports one entry per CDR3 protein, with no DNA. The sample is made up of 250,000 to 300,000 distinct CDR3 sequences, and the top ten hold approximately 0.42% of it. This TCR was recovered from a man aged 18 to 29 in good health. The sequencing input was blood T cells: a sorted CD56 or NKG2C T cell subset, CD4+ or CD8+ T cells, or bulk PBMC T cells (not recorded which). The genes are TRBV12-3 or TRBV12-4 and TRBJ1-1; TCRdb returns TRBD1, unconfirmable since there is no DNA. CDR3 region: CASSLSTGKAFF.